This T cell receptor (beta chain) was retrieved from a study of tumor-infiltrating lymphocytes in primary liver carcinoma. Overall study results and limits: Tumors reached a significantly greater top-250-clone fraction than blood did (p = 0.039).

This clonotype was counted many times. Its antigen is still unknown. Reverse transcription of around 500 ng total RNA with a constant-region primer produced TCR beta cDNA. Each TCR beta library was derived from three nested multiplex PCR rounds that employed slightly modified ARM-PCR. Primers for the first two PCR rounds were TRBV1-TRBV30 forward primers and a C-beta reverse primer (approximately 10 cycles per round). One entry per CDR3 protein results from TCRdb running MiXCR on the multiplex PCR reads. The profile shows about 54,000 distinct CDR3 sequences, over 70% of them singletons. Starting material for RNA and DNA co-extraction consisted of roughly 19-31 mg of unsorted bulk tissue. Germline CDR1 is SEHNR and CDR2 is FQNEAQ (reference sequence). Deletions cut 1 base from V and 0 bases from J, with 10 bases between. The CDR3 sequence is 16 residues long.

The sample consisted of liver tumor tissue from sampling region 2. Subset in this sample: tumor region T2, inferior pole. V and J are TRBV7-9 and TRBJ2-1; the D gene is possibly TRBD1 (6 bases). The source is a man in his forties with primary liver carcinoma and hepatitis B virus infection. The chain's CDR3 is CASSLGGPSSYNEQFF. The CDR3 nucleotides are TGTGCCAGCAGCTTAGGGGGGCCGAGCTCCTACAATGAGCAGTTCTTC. Full variable domain (rest looked up from reference TRBV7-9 and TRBJ2-1): DTGVSQNPRHKITKRGQNVTFRCDPISEHNRLYWYRQTLGQGPEFLTYFQNEAQLEKSRLLSDRFSAERPKGSFSTLEIQRTEQGDSAMYLCASSLGGPSSYNEQFFGPGTRLTVL.